Sequencing of this T cell receptor (beta chain) was carried out in a study of CD8+ T cells in alopecia areata. This CDR3 comprises 15 residues. Trimming cost V 9 bases and J 8 bases; bases outside gene matches: 15. The germline gives CDR1 LNHDA, CDR2 SQIVND (reference sequence). Extracted from the samples, RNA was reverse transcribed into cDNA to serve as the sequencing template. Libraries were prepared by immunoSEQ multiplex PCR; TCRdb keeps only in-frame clonotypes and omits some of them. The sample carries around 150,000 clones, roughly four fifths recorded once. A note on this clone: What it binds is not known.

Regarding treatment: oral pan-JAK inhibitor, 5-10 mg twice daily. Study results and caveats: In lesional scalp, particularly from alopecia totalis/universalis, clonality was higher than in normal scalp. Both scalp clonality and the expanded CD8+ clones among the top 100 showed a significant decrease with tofacitinib.

This clonotype originated in a human donor with alopecia areata. The chain couples TRBV19 to TRBJ1-2; 10 nucleotides match TRBD1. The starting material was CD8+ T cells sorted from blood, obtained at week 4, from a patient treated with tofacitinib. The CDR3 sequence is CARLPPGRTGGGYTF. The CDR3 nucleotides are TGTGCCAGACTACCGCCGGGTAGGACAGGGGGAGGCTACACCTTC. The variable domain in full, with the rest retrieved from reference TRBV19 and TRBJ1-2, is DGGITQSPKYLFRKEGQNVTLSCEQNLNHDAMYWYRQDPGQGLRLIYYSQIVNDFQKGDIAEGYSVSREKKESFPLTVTSAQKNPTAFYLCARLPPGRTGGGYTFGSGTRLTVV.